The 14 T cell receptor beta chains given below trace back to one sample, sequenced in a study of metastatic and nonmetastatic thyroid tumors (dated by TCRdb to the early 2020s). The library was obtained by PCR. Sequenced on an Illumina HiSeq 4000. TCRdb itself trimmed the public reads at Q25 with fastp, ran MiXCR and retained productive beta chains. For this sample there are about 13,000 clones; about 25% appear just once. The biggest ten clones account for 3.6% of the sample. Before undergoing thyroid surgery, none of the patients had been given any kind of treatment. Material for sequencing was blood. These TCRs come from a female donor with papillary thyroid cancer or a benign thyroid nodule (not recorded which). Some clones in this sample may be carry-over from other donors' samples.

This clone showed up many times. This chain joins TRBV20-1 and TRBJ2-5; TRBD2 agrees at 9 bases. The CDR3 is made up of 14 amino acids. Germline V gene lookup returns CDR1 DFQATT and CDR2 SNEGSKA (reference sequence). J lost 0 bases, V lost 6 bases, and 5 bases had no gene match. CDR3 nucleotides: TGCAGTGCCCTAACTAGCGGGCACCAAGAGACCCAGTACTTC. Protein: CSALTSGHQETQYF.

Points on this clone: One end of the junction fails to match germline, which may point to a read error. The chain couples TRBV5-1 to TRBJ2-7; TRBD2 aligns across 16 bases. This CDR3 comprises 18 residues. CDR1 and CDR2 (germline): SGHRS, YFSETQ. CDR3 nucleotides: TGCGCCAGCAGCCCGGGGACTAGCGGGAGGGCCTCCCCCTATGAGCAGTACTTC. It translates to CASSPGTSGRASPYEQYF.

This chain joins TRBV30 and TRBJ1-2; TRBD1 is a possible D gene (5 bases). Trimming shortened V by 4 bases and J by 5 bases, and 17 bases separated the two germline ends. The length of the CDR3 is 14 residues. Germline V gene data show CDR1 as GTSNPN and CDR2 as SVGIG (reference sequence). The DNA for the CDR3 is TGTGCCTGGAACCGGGACCGCACACTTTATGGCTACACCTTC. Encoded protein: CAWNRDRTLYGYTF.

To note about this clone: A read error may explain this, as a much larger clone is one base away. In this CDR3 the conserved last residue, phenylalanine or tryptophan, is missing, so a read error is likely. The chain combines TRBV30 with TRBJ1-1; D may be TRBD1 (5 bases). Germline V CDR1 and CDR2: GTSNPN, SVGIG (reference sequence). Trimming stripped 5 bases from V and 0 bases from J, with 10 bases between. CDR3 length: 13 residues. The CDR3 region is CAWGLTVNTEAFS. The DNA of the CDR3 is TGTGCCTGGGGCTTGACAGTGAACACTGAAGCTTTCTCT.

This clone appeared many times. This rearrangement joins TRBV5-1 to TRBJ2-1; no clear D. The CDR3 is made up of 14 amino acids. Trimming shortened V by 0 bases and J by 4 bases, and 8 bases separated the two germline ends. Germline lookup yields CDR1 SGHRS and CDR2 YFSETQ. The CDR3 here is CASSLAGQYNEQFF. CDR3 DNA: TGCGCCAGCAGCTTGGCGGGCCAATACAATGAGCAGTTCTTC.

This clone was detected many times. This chain connects TRBV5-6 to TRBJ2-2; TRBD1 might be the D (6 bases). The CDR3 extends over 15 amino acids. Trimming removed 2 bases at V and 4 bases at J, with 12 bases between. Germline V lookup: CDR1 SGHDT, CDR2 YYEEEE. CDR3 sequence (DNA): TGTGCCAGCAGCTTACAGGGATACGGCACCGGGGAGCTGTTTTTT. This codes for CASSLQGYGTGELFF.

The gene calls are TRBV6-1 and TRBJ2-2; TRBD1 aligns across 11 bases. The ends lost 5 bases at V and 5 bases at J; junction bases unmatched: 4. This CDR3 is 15 amino acids long. Germline lookup yields CDR1 MNHNS and CDR2 SASEGT. The CDR3 loop is CASSRTGGETGELFF. The CDR3 bases are TGTGCCAGCAGTCGGACAGGGGGCGAGACCGGGGAGCTGTTTTTT.

The table lists this clone with a few counts. V usage is TRBV6-1 and J usage is TRBJ2-7; TRBD1 matches at 11 bases. This CDR3 is 15 amino acids long. The J segment lost 0 bases and the V segment lost 11 bases, leaving 9 bases of the junction unmatched. Germline lookup yields CDR1 MNHNS and CDR2 SASEGT. This chain's CDR3 is CAVIGGTGGSYEQYV. Written as DNA, the CDR3 is TGTGCCGTCATTGGAGGGACAGGGGGCTCCTACGAGCAGTACGTC.

Note on this clone: Here the CDR3 omits its conserved ending phenylalanine or tryptophan, so a read error is the likely source. The DNA is omitted, as the CDR3 cannot be located on it reliably, and the CDR3 follows TCRdb's listing. The chain joins TRBV20-1 to TRBJ1-4; the listed D gene, TRBD1, was not tested against the DNA. The CDR3 is 14 residues long, ends included. Germline V gene data show CDR1 as DFQATT and CDR2 as SNEGSKA (reference sequence). The CDR3 reads CSARDKGSGEKLIV.

The table lists this clone with a few counts. The J gene is TRBJ2-3, the V gene TRBV10-1, with TRBD2 identical over 11 bases. The V segment lost 4 bases and the J segment 4 bases; nucleotides outside the gene matches: 10. The CDR3 spans 17 residues. Germline V CDR1 and CDR2: WNHNN, SYGVQD (reference sequence). The CDR3 region has the DNA TGCGCCAGCAGTGGAGGGCTAGCGGGGGGTCCTCCAGATACGCAGTATTTT. Translating gives CASSGGLAGGPPDTQYF.

There are a few counts of this clone. The chain employs TRBV6-1 and TRBJ1-2, with D unresolved. Trimming cost V 6 bases and J 4 bases, with 12 bases left between them. Germline assignment: CDR1 MNHNS and CDR2 SASEGT. The CDR3 runs 13 residues. CDR3 DNA sequence: TGTGCCAGCAGCAACACGCGGTGCTATGGCTACACCTTC. Protein product: CASSNTRCYGYTF.

This clone has just a few counts. A much larger clone lies a single base off, so this may be a read error. Other DNA variants within this sample encode the same CDR3. The V and J genes are TRBV9 and TRBJ2-1; no clear D gene. V gave up 0 bases and J gave up 5 bases, with 6 bases separating them. Germline V gene lookup returns CDR1 SGDLS and CDR2 YYNGEE. This CDR3 spans 13 amino acids. The CDR3 here is CASSVAFHNEQFF. CDR3 sequence (DNA): TGTGCCAGCAGCGTAGCTTTTCACAATGAGCAGTTCTTC.

This chain uses TRBV20-1 with TRBJ2-3, with 9 nucleotides matching TRBD2. Germline V gene data show CDR1 as DFQATT and CDR2 as SNEGSKA (reference sequence). Trimming cost V 5 bases and J 0 bases; bases outside gene matches: 6. CDR3 size: 15 residues. CDR3 nucleotide sequence: TGCAGTGCTGGGACTAGCAGGACTAGCACAGATACGCAGTATTTT. Protein: CSAGTSRTSTDTQYF.

The chain carries TRBV6-1 and TRBJ2-5; 8 bases are shared with TRBD2. J was trimmed by 1 base and V by 1 base; bases with no gene match: 2. Germline CDR1 and CDR2: MNHNS and SASEGT. The CDR3 runs 15 residues. The CDR3 reads CASSEVAGGQETQYF. CDR3 bases: TGTGCCAGCAGTGAAGTTGCGGGGGGCCAAGAGACCCAGTACTTC.